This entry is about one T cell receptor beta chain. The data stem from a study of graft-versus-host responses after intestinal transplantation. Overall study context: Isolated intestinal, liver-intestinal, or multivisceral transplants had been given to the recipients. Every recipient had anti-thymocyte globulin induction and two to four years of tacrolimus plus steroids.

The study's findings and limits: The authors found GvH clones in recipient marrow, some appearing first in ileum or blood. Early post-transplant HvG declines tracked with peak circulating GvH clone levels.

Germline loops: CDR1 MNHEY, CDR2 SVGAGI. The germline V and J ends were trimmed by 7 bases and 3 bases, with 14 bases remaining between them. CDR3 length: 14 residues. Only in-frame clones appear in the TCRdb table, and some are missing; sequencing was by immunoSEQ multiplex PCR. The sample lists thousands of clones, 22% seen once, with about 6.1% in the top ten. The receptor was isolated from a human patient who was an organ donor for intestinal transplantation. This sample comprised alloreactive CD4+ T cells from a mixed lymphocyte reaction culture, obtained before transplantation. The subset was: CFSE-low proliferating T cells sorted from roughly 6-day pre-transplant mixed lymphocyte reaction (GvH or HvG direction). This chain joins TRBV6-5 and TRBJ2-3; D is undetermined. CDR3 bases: TGTGCCAGCACTACAGACGTGGGGACAGATACGCAGTATTTT. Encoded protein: CASTTDVGTDTQYF.